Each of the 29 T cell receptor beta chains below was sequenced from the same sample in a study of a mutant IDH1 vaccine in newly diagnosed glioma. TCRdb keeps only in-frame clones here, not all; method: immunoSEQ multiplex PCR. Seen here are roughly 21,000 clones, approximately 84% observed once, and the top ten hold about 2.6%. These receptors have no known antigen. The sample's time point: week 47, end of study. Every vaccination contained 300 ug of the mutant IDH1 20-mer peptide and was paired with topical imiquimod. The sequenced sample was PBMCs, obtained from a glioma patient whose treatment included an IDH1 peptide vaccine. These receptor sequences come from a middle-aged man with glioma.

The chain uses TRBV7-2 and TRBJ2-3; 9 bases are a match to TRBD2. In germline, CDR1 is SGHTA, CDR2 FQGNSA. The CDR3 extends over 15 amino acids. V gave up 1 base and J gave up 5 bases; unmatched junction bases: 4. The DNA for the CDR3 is TGTGCCAGCAGCTTAGGCGGGAGGGCCAAAGATACGCAGTATTTT. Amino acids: CASSLGGRAKDTQYF.

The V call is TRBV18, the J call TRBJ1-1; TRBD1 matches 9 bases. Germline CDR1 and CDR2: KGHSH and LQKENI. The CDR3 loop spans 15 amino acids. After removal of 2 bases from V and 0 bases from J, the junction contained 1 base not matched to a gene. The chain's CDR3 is CASSPGQGMNTEAFF. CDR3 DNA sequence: TGTGCCAGCTCACCAGGACAGGGGATGAACACTGAAGCTTTCTTT.

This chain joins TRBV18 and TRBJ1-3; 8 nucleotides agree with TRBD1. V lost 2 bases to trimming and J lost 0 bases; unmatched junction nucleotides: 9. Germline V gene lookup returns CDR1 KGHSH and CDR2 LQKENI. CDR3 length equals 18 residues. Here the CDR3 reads CASSPTGGQGGSGNTIYF. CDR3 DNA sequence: TGTGCCAGCTCACCAACCGGCGGACAGGGCGGCTCTGGAAACACCATATATTTT.

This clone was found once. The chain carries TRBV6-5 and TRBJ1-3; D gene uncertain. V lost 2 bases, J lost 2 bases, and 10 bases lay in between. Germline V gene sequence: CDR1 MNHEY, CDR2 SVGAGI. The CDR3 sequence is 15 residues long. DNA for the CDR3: TGTGCCAGCAGTTACGATCTGGGTACTGGAAACACCATATATTTT. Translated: CASSYDLGTGNTIYF.

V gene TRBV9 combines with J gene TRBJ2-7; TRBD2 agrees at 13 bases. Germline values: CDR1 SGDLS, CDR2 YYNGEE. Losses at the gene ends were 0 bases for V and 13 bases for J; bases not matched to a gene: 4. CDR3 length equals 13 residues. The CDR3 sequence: CASSVGTSGSSYF. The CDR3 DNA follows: TGTGCCAGCAGCGTAGGGACTAGCGGGAGTTCTTACTTC.

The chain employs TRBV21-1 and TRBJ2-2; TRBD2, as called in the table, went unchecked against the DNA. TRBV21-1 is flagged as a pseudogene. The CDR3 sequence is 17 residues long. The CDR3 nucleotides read TGTGCCAGCAGCAAAATTGGTGCCCTCTACCTTACCGGGGAGCTGTTTTTT. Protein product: CASSKIGALYLTGELFF.

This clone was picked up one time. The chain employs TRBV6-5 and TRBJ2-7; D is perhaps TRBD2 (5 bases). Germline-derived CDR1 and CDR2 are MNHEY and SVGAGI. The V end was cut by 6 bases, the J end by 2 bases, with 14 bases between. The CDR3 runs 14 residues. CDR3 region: CASSRKEGAYEQYF. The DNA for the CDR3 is TGTGCCAGCAGCCGAAAAGAGGGAGCCTACGAGCAGTACTTC.

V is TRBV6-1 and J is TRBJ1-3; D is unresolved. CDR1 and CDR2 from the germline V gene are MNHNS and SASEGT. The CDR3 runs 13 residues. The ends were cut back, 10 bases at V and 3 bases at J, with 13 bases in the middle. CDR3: CATRTTSGNTIYF. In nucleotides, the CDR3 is TGTGCCACCCGGACGACGAGTGGAAACACCATATATTTT.

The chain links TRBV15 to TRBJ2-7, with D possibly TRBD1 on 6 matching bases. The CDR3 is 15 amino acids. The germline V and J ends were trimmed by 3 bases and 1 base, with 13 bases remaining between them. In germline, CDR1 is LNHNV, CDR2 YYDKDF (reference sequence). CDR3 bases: TGTGCCACCAGCAGCGGACAGATTGGGTCCTACGAGCAGTACTTC. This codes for CATSSGQIGSYEQYF.

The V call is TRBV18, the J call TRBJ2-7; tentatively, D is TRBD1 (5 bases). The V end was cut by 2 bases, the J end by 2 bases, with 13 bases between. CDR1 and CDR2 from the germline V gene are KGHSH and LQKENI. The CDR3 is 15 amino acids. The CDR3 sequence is CASSPGAGRTYEQYF. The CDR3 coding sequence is TGTGCCAGCTCACCAGGGGCAGGACGAACCTACGAGCAGTACTTC.

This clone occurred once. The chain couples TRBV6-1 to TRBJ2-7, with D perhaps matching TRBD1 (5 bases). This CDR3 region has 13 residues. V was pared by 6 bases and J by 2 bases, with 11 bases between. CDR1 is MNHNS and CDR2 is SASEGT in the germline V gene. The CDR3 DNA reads TGTGCCAGCAGGGGGCCTTACCCCTACGAGCAGTACTTC. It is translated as CASRGPYPYEQYF.

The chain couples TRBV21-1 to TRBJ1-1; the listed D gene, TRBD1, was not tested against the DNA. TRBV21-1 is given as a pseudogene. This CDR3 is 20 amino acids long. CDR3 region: CASSKRGNRGGRPTNTEAFF. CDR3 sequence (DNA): TGTGCCAGCAGCAAAAGGGGTAACAGAGGGGGAAGGCCAACCAACACTGAAGCTTTCTTT.

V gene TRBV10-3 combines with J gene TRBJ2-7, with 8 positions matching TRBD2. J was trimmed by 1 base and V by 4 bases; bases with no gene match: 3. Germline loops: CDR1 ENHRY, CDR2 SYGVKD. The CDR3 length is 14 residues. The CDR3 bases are TGTGCCATCAGTGCACGGGAGGGGTCCTACGAGCAGTACTTC. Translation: CAISAREGSYEQYF.

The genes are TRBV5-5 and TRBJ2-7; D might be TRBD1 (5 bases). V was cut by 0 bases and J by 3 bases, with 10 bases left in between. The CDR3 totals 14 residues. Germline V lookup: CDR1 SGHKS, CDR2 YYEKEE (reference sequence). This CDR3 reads CASSLETEVYEQYF. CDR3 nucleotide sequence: TGTGCCAGCAGCTTGGAGACAGAGGTCTACGAGCAGTACTTC.

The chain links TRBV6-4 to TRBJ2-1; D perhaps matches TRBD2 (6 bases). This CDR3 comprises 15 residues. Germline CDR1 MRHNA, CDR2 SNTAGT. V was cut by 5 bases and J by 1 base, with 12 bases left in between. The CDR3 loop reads CASSRGTGSYNEQFF. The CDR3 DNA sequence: TGTGCCAGCAGTCGAGGGACTGGATCCTACAATGAGCAGTTCTTC.

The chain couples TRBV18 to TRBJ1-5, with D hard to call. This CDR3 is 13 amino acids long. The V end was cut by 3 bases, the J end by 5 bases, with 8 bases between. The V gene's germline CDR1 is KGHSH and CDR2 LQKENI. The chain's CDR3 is CASSPQAYQPQHF. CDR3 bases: TGTGCCAGCTCACCTCAAGCGTATCAGCCCCAGCATTTT.

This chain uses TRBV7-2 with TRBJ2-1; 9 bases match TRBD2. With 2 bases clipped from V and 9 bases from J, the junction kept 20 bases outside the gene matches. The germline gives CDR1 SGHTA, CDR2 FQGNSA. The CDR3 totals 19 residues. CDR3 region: CASSLSPGRVRAGGFEQFF. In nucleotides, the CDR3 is TGTGCCAGCAGCTTATCCCCCGGAAGGGTCCGAGCGGGAGGATTTGAGCAGTTCTTC.

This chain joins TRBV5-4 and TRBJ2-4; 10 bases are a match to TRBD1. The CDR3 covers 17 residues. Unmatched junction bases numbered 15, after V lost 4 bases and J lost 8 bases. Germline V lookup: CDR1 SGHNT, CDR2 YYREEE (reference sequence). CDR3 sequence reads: CASSPGDRGPVVDIQYF. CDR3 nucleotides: TGTGCCAGCAGCCCAGGGGACAGGGGACCCGTGGTTGACATTCAGTACTTC. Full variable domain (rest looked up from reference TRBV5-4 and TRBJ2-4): ETGVTQSPTHLIKTRGQQVTLRCSSQSGHNTVSWYQQALGQGPQFIFQYYREEENGRGNFPPRFSGLQFPNYSSELNVNALELDDSALYLCASSPGDRGPVVDIQYFGAGTRLSVL.

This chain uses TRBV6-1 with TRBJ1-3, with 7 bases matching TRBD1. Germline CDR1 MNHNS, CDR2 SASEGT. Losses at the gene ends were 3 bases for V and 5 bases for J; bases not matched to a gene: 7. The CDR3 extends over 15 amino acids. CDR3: CASSDGTANRNTIYF. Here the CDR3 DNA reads TGTGCCAGCAGTGATGGGACAGCCAACCGAAACACCATATATTTT.

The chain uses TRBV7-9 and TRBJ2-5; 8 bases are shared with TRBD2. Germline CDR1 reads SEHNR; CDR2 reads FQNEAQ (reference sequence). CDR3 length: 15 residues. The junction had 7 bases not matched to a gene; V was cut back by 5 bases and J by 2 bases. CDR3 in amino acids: CASSHSGTLQETQYF. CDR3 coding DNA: TGTGCCAGCAGCCATAGCGGGACCCTACAAGAGACCCAGTACTTC.

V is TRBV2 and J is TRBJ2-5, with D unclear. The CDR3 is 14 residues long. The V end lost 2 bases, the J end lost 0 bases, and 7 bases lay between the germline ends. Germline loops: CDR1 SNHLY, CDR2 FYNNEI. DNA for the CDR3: TGTGCCAGCAGTGAATGGCAAAACCAAGAGACCCAGTACTTC. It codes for CASSEWQNQETQYF. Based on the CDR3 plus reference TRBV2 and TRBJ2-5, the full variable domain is EPEVTQTPSHQVTQMGQEVILRCVPISNHLYFYWYRQILGQKVEFLVSFYNNEISEKSEIFDDQFSVERPDGSNFTLKIRSTKLEDSAMYFCASSEWQNQETQYFGPGTRLLVL.

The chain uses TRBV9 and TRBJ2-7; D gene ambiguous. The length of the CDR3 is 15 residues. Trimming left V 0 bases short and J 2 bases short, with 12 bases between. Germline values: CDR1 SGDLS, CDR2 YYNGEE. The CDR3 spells CASSVDPATAYEQYF. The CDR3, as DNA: TGTGCCAGCAGCGTAGACCCAGCGACCGCCTACGAGCAGTACTTC. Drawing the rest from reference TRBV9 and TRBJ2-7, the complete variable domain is DSGVTQTPKHLITATGQRVTLRCSPRSGDLSVYWYQQSLDQGLQFLIQYYNGEERAKGNILERFSAQQFPDLHSELNLSSLELGDSALYFCASSVDPATAYEQYFGPGTRLTVT.

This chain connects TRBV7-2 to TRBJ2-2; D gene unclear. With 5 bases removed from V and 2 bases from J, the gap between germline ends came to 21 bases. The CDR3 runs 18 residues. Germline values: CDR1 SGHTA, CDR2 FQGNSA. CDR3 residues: CASSPDLLGIRNTGELFF. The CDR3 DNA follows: TGTGCCAGCAGCCCCGATCTGCTAGGGATTAGAAACACCGGGGAGCTGTTTTTT.

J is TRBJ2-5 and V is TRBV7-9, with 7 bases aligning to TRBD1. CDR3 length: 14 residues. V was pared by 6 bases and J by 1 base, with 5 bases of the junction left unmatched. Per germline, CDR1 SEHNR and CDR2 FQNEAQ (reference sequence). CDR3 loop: CASRARDSQETQYF. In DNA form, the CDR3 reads TGTGCCAGCAGGGCTCGGGACAGCCAAGAGACCCAGTACTTC.

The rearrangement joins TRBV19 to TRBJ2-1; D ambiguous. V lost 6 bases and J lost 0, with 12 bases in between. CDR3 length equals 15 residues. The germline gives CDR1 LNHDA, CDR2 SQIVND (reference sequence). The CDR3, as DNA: TGTGCCAGTAGCCCGTCTTGGAGCTCCTACAATGAGCAGTTCTTC. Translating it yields CASSPSWSSYNEQFF.

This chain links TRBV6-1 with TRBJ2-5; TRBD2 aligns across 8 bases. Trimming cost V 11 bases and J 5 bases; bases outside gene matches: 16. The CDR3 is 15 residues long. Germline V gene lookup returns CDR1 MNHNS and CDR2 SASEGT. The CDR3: CASSRAGGREETQYF. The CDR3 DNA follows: TGTGCCTCCTCCCGCGCGGGAGGAAGGGAGGAGACCCAGTACTTC.

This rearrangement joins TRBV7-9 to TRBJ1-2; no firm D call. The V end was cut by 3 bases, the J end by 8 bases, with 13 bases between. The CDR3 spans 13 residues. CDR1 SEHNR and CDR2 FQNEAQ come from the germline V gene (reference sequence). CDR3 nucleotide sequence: TGTGCCAGCAGCTTGGATCCACCCAGCGGCTACACCTTC. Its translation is CASSLDPPSGYTF. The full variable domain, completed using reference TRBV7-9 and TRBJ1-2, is DTGVSQNPRHKITKRGQNVTFRCDPISEHNRLYWYRQTLGQGPEFLTYFQNEAQLEKSRLLSDRFSAERPKGSFSTLEIQRTEQGDSAMYLCASSLDPPSGYTFGSGTRLTVV.

This chain's CDR3 is CASNPGLADSYEQYF. The CDR3 DNA follows: TGTGCCAGCAACCCGGGACTAGCGGACTCCTACGAGCAGTACTTC. The V call is TRBV5-8, the J call TRBJ2-7; 11 bases match TRBD2. This CDR3 has 15 residues. Per germline, CDR1 SGHTS and CDR2 YDEGEE. Losses at the gene ends were 6 bases for V and 0 bases for J; bases not matched to a gene: 5.

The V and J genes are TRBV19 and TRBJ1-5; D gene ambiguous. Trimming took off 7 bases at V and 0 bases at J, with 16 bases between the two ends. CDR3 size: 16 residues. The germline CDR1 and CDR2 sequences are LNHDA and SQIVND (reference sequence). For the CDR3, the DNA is TGTGCCAGTACCCAACGAAGAGAGTATAGCAATCAGCCCCAGCATTTT. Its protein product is CASTQRREYSNQPQHF.